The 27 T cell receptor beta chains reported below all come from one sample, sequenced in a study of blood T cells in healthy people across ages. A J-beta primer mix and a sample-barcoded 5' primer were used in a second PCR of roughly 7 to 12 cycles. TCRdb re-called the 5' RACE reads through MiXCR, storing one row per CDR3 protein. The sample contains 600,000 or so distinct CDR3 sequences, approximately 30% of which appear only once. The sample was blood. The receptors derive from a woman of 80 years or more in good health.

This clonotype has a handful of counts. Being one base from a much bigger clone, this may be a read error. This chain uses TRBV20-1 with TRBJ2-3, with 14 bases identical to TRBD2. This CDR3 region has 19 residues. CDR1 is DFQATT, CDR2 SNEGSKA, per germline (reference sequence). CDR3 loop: CSASGPGLAGARHMDTRYF. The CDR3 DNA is TGCAGTGCTAGTGGCCCGGGACTAGCGGGGGCCCGGCACATGGATACGCGGTATTTT.

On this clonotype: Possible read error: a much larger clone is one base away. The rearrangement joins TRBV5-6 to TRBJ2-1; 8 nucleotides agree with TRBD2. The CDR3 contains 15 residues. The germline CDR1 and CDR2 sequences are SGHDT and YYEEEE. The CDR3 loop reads CASCLNGGAFDEQFF. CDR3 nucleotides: TGTGCCAGCTGCTTGAACGGGGGGGCCTTCGATGAGCAGTTCTTC.

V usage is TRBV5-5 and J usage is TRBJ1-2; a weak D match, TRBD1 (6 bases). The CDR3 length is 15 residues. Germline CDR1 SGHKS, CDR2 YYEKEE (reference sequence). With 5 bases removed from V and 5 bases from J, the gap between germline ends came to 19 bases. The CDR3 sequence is CASSTGGAVAYGYTF. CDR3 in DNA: TGTGCCAGCAGTACGGGGGGGGCGGTCGCGTATGGCTACACCTTC.

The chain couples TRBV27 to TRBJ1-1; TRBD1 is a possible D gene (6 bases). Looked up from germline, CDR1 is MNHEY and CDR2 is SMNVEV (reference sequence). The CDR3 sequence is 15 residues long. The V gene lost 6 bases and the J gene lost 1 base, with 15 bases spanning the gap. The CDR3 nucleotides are TGTGCCAGCAGGAGCTGGGGGGCCAAGAACACTGAAGCTTTCTTT. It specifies CASRSWGAKNTEAFF.

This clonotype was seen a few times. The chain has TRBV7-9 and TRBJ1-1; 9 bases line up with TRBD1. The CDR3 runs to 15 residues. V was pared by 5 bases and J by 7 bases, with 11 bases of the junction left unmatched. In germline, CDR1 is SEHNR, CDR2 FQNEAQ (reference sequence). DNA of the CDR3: TGTGCCAGCAGCCCGACCGGGACAGGGCGGAGTGAAGCTTTCTTT. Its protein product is CASSPTGTGRSEAFF.

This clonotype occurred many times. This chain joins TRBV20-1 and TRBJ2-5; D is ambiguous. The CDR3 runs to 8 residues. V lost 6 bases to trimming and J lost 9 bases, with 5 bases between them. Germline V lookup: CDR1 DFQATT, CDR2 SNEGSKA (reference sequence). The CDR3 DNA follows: TGCAGTGCCCCGCCCCAGTACTTC. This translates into CSAPPQYF.

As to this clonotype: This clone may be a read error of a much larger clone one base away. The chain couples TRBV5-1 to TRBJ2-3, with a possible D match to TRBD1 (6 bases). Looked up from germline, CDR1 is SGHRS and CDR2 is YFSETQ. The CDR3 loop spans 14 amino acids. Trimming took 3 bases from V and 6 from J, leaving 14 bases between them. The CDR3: CASSWARGADTQYF. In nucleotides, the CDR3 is TGCGCCAGCAGCTGGGCCAGGGGAGCGGATACGCAGTATTTT.

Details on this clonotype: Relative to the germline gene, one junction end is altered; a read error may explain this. The CDR3 region is CASSYFTGELFF. The CDR3 DNA sequence: TGTGCCAGCAGCTACTTCACCGGGGAGCTGTTTTTT. The chain employs TRBV6-2 or TRBV6-3 and TRBJ2-2; D gene uncertain. CDR3 length equals 12 residues. Germline assignment: CDR1 MNHEY and CDR2 SVGEGT.

The CDR3 DNA is TGTGCCAGCAGCTTACAGGGGGAGGCGCAAGGCTACACCTTC. Translating gives CASSLQGEAQGYTF. This chain connects TRBV7-9 to TRBJ1-2, with 7 bases that match TRBD1. V lost 2 bases to trimming and J lost 8 bases; unmatched junction nucleotides: 8. Germline loops: CDR1 SEHNR, CDR2 FQNEAQ (reference sequence). This CDR3 is built from 14 residues.

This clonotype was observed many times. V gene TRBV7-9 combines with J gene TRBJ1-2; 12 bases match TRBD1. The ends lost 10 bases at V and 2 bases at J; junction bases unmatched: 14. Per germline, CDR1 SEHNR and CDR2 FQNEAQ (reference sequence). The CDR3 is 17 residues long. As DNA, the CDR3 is TGTGCCACCTACAGCTACCCTGGGACAGGGGGCAACTATGGCTACACCTTC. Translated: CATYSYPGTGGNYGYTF.

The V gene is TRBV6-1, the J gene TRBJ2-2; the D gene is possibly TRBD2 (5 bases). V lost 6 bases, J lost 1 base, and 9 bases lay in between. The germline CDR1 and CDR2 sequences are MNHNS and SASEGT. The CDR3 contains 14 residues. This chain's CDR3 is CASRRARNTGELFF. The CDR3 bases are TGTGCCAGCAGGAGGGCGCGGAACACCGGGGAGCTGTTTTTT.

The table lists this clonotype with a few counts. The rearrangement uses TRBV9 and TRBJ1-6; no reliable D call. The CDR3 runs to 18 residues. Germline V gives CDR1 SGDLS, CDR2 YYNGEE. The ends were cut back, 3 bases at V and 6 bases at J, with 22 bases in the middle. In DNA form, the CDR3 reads TGTGCCAGCAGCGCCCTTCACCCTAAAATACCTACTAATTCACCCCTCCACTTT. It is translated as CASSALHPKIPTNSPLHF. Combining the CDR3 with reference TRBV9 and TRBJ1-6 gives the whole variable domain DSGVTQTPKHLITATGQRVTLRCSPRSGDLSVYWYQQSLDQGLQFLIQYYNGEERAKGNILERFSAQQFPDLHSELNLSSLELGDSALYFCASSALHPKIPTNSPLHFGNGTRLTVT.

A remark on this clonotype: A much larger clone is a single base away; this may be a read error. The CDR3 protein is CSARDLAGVGNEQYF. The CDR3 DNA sequence: TGCAGTGCTAGAGATCTAGCGGGGGTGGGCAATGAGCAGTACTTC. The chain couples TRBV20-1 to TRBJ2-5; TRBD2 matches 10 bases. Germline V lookup: CDR1 DFQATT, CDR2 SNEGSKA (reference sequence). J lost 11 bases, V lost 0 bases, and 12 bases had no gene match. CDR3 length: 15 amino acids.

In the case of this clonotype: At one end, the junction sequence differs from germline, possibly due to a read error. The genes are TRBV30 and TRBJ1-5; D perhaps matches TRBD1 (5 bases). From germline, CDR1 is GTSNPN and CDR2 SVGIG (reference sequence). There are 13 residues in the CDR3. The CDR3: CAWGTAPHQPRHF. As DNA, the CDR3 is TGTGCCTGGGGGACGGCCCCCCATCAGCCCCGGCATTTT.

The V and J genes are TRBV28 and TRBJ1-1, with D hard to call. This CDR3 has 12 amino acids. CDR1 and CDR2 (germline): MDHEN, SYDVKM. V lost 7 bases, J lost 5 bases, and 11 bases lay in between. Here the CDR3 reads CASTSGWTEAFF. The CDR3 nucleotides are TGTGCCAGCACCTCTGGGTGGACTGAAGCTTTCTTT.

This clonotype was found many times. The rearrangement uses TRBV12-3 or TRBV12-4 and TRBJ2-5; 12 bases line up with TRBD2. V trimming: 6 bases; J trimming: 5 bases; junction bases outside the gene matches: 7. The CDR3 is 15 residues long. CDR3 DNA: TGTGCCAGCAGATCTAGCGGGGGGGCCGGGGAGACCCAGTACTTC. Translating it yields CASRSSGGAGETQYF.

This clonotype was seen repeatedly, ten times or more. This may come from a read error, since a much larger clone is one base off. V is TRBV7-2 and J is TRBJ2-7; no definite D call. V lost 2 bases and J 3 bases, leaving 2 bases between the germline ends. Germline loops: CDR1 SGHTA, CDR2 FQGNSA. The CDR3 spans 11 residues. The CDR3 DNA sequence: TGTGCCAGCAGCTTATGCTACGAGCAGTACTTC. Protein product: CASSLCYEQYF.

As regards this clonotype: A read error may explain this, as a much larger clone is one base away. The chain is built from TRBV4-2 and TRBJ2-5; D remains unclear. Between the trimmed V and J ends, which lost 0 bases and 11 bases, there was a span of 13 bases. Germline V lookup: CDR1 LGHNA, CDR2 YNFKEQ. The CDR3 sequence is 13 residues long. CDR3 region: CASSQDLSGEQYF. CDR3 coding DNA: TGTGCCAGCAGCCAAGATTTATCGGGTGAGCAGTACTTC.

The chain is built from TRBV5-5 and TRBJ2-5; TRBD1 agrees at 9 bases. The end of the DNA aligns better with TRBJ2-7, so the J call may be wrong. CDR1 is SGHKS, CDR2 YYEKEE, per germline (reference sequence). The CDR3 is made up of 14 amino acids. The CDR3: CASSPGTGCREQYF. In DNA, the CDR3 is TGTGCCAGCAGCCCCGGGACAGGGTGCCGCGAGCAGTACTTC.

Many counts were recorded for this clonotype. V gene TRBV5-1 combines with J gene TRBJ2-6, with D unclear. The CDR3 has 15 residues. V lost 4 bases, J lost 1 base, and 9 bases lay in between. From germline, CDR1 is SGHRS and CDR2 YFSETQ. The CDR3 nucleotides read TGCGCCAGCAGCATTAGAGTTTCTGGGGCCAACGTCCTGACTTTC. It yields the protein CASSIRVSGANVLTF.

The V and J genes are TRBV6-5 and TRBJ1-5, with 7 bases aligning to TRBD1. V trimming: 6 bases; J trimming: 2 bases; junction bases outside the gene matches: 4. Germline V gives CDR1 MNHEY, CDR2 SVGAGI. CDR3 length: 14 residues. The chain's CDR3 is CASRTGTGNQPQHF. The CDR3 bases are TGTGCCAGCAGGACAGGGACGGGCAATCAGCCCCAGCATTTT.

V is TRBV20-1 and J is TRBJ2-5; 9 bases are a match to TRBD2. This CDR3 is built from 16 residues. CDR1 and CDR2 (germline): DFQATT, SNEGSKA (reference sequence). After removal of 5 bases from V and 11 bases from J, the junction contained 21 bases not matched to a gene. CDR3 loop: CSARPSDLAGVNEQYF. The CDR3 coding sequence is TGCAGTGCTCGACCCTCCGATTTAGCGGGGGTGAATGAGCAGTACTTC.

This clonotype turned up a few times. CDR3 nucleotide sequence: TGCAGCGTTGGACACGAGGAAGCTTTCTTT. Translation gives CSVGHEEAFF. The chain uses TRBV29-1 and TRBJ1-1; no clear D gene. This CDR3 has 10 residues. From germline, CDR1 is SQVTM and CDR2 ANQGSEA. V lost 4 bases and J 8 bases, leaving 8 bases between the germline ends.

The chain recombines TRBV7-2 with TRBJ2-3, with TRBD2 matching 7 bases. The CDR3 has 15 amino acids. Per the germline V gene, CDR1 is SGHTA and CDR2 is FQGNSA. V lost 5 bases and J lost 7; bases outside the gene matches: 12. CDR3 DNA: TGTGCCAGCAGCGCTCGACTAGCCGTTGTGAATACGCAGTATTTT. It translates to CASSARLAVVNTQYF.

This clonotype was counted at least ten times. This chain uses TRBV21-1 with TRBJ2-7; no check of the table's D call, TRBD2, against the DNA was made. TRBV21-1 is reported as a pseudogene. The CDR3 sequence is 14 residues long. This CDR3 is CASSMREQSYEQYF. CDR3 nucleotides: TGTGCCAGCAGCATGAGGGAACAGAGCTACGAGCAGTACTTC.

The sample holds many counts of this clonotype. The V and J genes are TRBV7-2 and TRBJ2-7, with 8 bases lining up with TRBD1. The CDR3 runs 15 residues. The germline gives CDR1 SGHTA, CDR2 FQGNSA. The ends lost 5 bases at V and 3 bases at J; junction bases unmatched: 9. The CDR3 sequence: CASSLAGGSFYEQYF. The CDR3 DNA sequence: TGTGCCAGCAGCCTGGCAGGGGGCTCCTTCTACGAGCAGTACTTC.

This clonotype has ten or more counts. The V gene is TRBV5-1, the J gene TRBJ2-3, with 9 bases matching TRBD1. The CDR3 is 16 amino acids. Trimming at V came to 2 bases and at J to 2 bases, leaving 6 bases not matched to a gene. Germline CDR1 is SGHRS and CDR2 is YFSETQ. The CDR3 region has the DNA TGCGCCAGCAGCTTAGGACAGGGGTCCAACACAGATACGCAGTATTTT. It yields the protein CASSLGQGSNTDTQYF.